The clone carrying this T cell receptor (beta chain) has only a few counts. The antigen remains unidentified. The sample originates from a study of cytomegalovirus exposure and HLA in healthy donors. Study background: Earlier findings included roughly 100 million unique TCR beta sequences obtained from about 179 million T cells. Of the donors genotyped, approximately 410 in all, 75% to 85% fell in the Caucasian-associated ancestry cluster. Study observations and caveats: Sequencing likely generated an artifact that appeared as a cluster of highly shared sequence variants. Analysis performed later showed TCR beta chains linked to HLA being more clonally expanded than equally common others.

Primers for the PCR totalled 60 Vbeta and 13 Jbeta. The protocol was immunoSEQ multiplex PCR, while the TCRdb copy is restricted to in-frame clones and leaves out a portion. The table includes fewer than 200,000 clones, under 85% detected once. This CDR3 is built from 15 residues. The junction had 11 bases not matched to a gene; V was cut back by 5 bases and J by 12 bases. Germline CDR1 reads SGHVS; CDR2 reads FQNEAQ. Sequencing was carried out using PBMCs. The origin of this receptor is a woman aged 18-29 years in good health and CMV-seropositive. The V and J genes are TRBV7-8 and TRBJ2-1; 12 bases align to TRBD1. The CDR3 here is CASSESGTGGDRQFF. The CDR3 DNA reads as TGTGCCAGCAGCGAGTCCGGGACAGGGGGCGATCGGCAGTTCTTC. Drawing the rest from reference TRBV7-8 and TRBJ2-1, the complete variable domain is GAGVSQSPRYKVAKRGQDVALRCDPISGHVSLFWYQQALGQGPEFLTYFQNEAQLDKSGLPSDRFFAERPEGSVSTLKIQRTQQEDSAVYLCASSESGTGGDRQFFGPGTRLTVL.